This T cell receptor (beta chain) was profiled in a study of glioma-infiltrating T cells (dated by TCRdb to about 2016). Regarding the complete study: Glioma tissue, non-neoplastic brain tissue and matched peripheral blood mononuclear cells were used as sources from which TCR alpha- and beta-chain repertoires were sequenced. The paired cohort comprised three low-grade glioma patients, eight primary glioblastoma patients and three non-glioma patients contributing non-neoplastic brain tissue. To measure how far tissue and blood T-cell populations diverged, each tissue-infiltrating repertoire was compared against the peripheral blood repertoire of the same patient. The paper as a whole reports these results and caveats: VJ-independent divergence between tissue and blood was below expectation in non-neoplastic patients but above expectation in all gliomas, especially low-grade gliomas. Group comparisons were based on small numbers of patients: three non-neoplastic, three low-grade glioma and 7 to 9 glioblastoma patients. Very few CDR3 sequences were shared between tissue and blood, attributed to high CDR3 diversity and limited sampling.

V is trimmed back by 6 bases and J by 3 bases, and the junction contains 6 bases that no gene match accounts for. Inclusive of the bounding cysteine and phenylalanine, the CDR3 is 14 residues long. Only the CDR3 DNA stays, 42 bases, in frame from base 1. Reading the germline V gene gives CDR1 SNHLY and CDR2 FYNNEI. TCR alpha and beta CDR3 regions were amplified with the iRepertoire nested amplicon-rescue multiplex PCR (arm-PCR) platform from RNA. The input for one-step reverse transcription and amplification was roughly 95-450 ng of either tissue mRNA or PBMC total RNA. Following bead purification, Illumina adapters were added by a secondary multiplex PCR, and the libraries were gel-purified between 200 and 400 bp. Internal 6-nucleotide barcodes were carried by the libraries and were used for demultiplexing. Sequencing of the libraries was done on an Illumina MiSeq using 2x220 or 2x250 nucleotide paired-end reads. As for how the authors treated the data: Paired reads were merged using FLASH 1.2.11 and were aligned to the GRCh37 human genome using BWA-MEM, after which TRA and TRB reads were extracted. An IMGT-derived reference of cassette sequences and CDR3 motifs, with pseudogenes included, was used for V and J assignment. Reads were translated in three frames, and productive CDR3s were defined as those with a C...FGXG motif and no stop codons. Clonotypes were defined as unique combinations of V-J cassette pair and CDR3 amino acid sequence. Reads were filtered by Hamming distance, with the threshold set by the sequence error rate of each sample in mapped regions. TCRdb reran the public reads through fastp at Q25 and MiXCR, keeping productive beta chains. Entries that share a CDR3 protein sequence are merged under the most common genes and DNA. The V and J calls were determined by TCRdb, not by the authors. This sample comprises 95,000 to 110,000 distinct CDR3 sequences, around 28% of them detected only once. Jointly, the top ten make up 44% of the sample.

Turning to this clonotype: Its antigen target is currently unknown. With a much larger clone just one base away, this may be a read error.

This TCR was recovered from a human donor with low-grade glioma or glioblastoma, undergoing nonglioma brain surgery, or in good health (not recorded which). Sequencing used glioma tissue, nonneoplastic brain tissue, or PBMCs (not recorded which). The chain was built from TRBV2 and TRBJ2-3; the junction holds 7 bases that match TRBD2. The nucleotide sequence reads TGTGCCAGCAGCCCGGGACTAAGAACAGATACGCAGTATTTT. This codes for CASSPGLRTDTQYF. Where the CDR3 stops, the reference TRBV2 and TRBJ2-3 genes take over; the full variable domain is EPEVTQTPSHQVTQMGQEVILRCVPISNHLYFYWYRQILGQKVEFLVSFYNNEISEKSEIFDDQFSVERPDGSNFTLKIRSTKLEDSAMYFCASSPGLRTDTQYFGPGTRLTVL.